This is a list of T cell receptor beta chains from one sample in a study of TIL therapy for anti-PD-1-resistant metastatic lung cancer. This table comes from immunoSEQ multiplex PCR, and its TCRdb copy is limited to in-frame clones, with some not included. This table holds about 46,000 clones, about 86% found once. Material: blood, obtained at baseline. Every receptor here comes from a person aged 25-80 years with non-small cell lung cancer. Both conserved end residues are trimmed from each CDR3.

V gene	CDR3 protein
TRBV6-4	ASSVGTDTGELF
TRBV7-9	ASSLALQPQH
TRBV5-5	ASSPPGGDYNEQF
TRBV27	ASSLVAGPTGELF
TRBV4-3	ASSQGRGWTDTQY
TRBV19	ASLDRTRNTEAF
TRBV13	ASSLGVGSPPNEQF
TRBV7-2	ASSPAGTGAYEQY
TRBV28	ASSSGQGWRNTEAF
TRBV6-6	ASSPPHRPGNTEAF
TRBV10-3	AISESRASGGNTDTQY
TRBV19	ASSGGRDGETQY
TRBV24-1	ATSDLLTGQGETDTQY
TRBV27	ASSQTGGAPYEQY
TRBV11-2	ASSLYRTGSNYGYT
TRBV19	ASSWGTGDSPLH
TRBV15	ATRTTPGNTIY